This entry lists 26 T cell receptor beta chains sequenced from one sample in a study of shared clonotypes between healthy human individuals. The method was immunoSEQ multiplex PCR; TCRdb's version includes in-frame clones alone and lacks a portion of them. Here the sample spans some 1.4 million clones, roughly 97% being singletons. The sample was naive CD4+ T cells sorted from blood. Regarding subset: CD45RA+ positively selected. The receptors derive from a man under 40 in good health.

The rearrangement joins TRBV19 to TRBJ2-6; no reliable D call. This CDR3 spans 14 amino acids. Germline loops: CDR1 LNHDA, CDR2 SQIVND (reference sequence). V was cut by 6 bases and J by 4 bases, with 10 bases left in between. Here the CDR3 DNA reads TGTGCCAGTAGCGTCGTTAGGGGGGCCAACGTCCTGACTTTC. Protein: CASSVVRGANVLTF.

This clone was counted only a few times. The chain is built from TRBV28 and TRBJ2-7, with 7 positions matching TRBD2. V trimming: 3 bases; J trimming: 7 bases; junction bases outside the gene matches: 9. Germline V gene sequence: CDR1 MDHEN, CDR2 SYDVKM. This CDR3 is built from 14 residues. As DNA, the CDR3 is TGTGCCAGCAGTTTCGATATCGCGGGGGTTGAGCAGTACTTC. It codes for CASSFDIAGVEQYF.

V usage is TRBV5-1 and J usage is TRBJ1-2; D is perhaps TRBD1 (6 bases). The CDR3 consists of 17 residues. The V and J ends lost 6 bases and 0 bases respectively, with 21 bases between them. Germline V CDR1 and CDR2: SGHRS, YFSETQ. The chain's CDR3 is CASTSGLIGGSNYGYTF. The CDR3 DNA follows: TGCGCCAGCACCTCCGGCCTCATAGGGGGATCTAACTATGGCTACACCTTC.

Concerning this clone itself: Other nucleotide sequences from this sample produce the same CDR3. The chain has TRBV18 and TRBJ2-5, with no clear D. Trimming removed 3 bases at V and 5 bases at J, with 10 bases between. CDR1 is KGHSH, CDR2 LQKENI, per germline. There are 13 residues in the CDR3. The CDR3 DNA sequence: TGTGCCAGCTCACCCCCGAATGGGGAGACCCAGTACTTC. Translated: CASSPPNGETQYF.

As to this clone: Other DNA sequences within the sample encode an identical CDR3. The chain employs TRBV11-2 and TRBJ2-7; no definite D call. V was cut by 4 bases and J by 0 bases, with 4 bases left in between. Germline V lookup: CDR1 SGHAT, CDR2 FQNNGV. CDR3 length equals 12 residues. The CDR3 here is CASSSHSYEQYF. The CDR3 nucleotides are TGTGCCAGCAGCTCCCACTCCTACGAGCAGTACTTC.

The chain recombines TRBV5-1 with TRBJ2-5; D is unclear. Germline loops: CDR1 SGHRS, CDR2 YFSETQ. Between the trimmed V and J ends, which lost 2 bases and 4 bases, there was a span of 12 bases. The CDR3 loop spans 14 amino acids. The CDR3 reads CASSFAYRRETQYF. The CDR3 DNA reads as TGCGCCAGCAGCTTCGCCTACCGACGAGAGACCCAGTACTTC. The full variable domain, completed using reference TRBV5-1 and TRBJ2-5, is KAGVTQTPRYLIKTRGQQVTLSCSPISGHRSVSWYQQTPGQGLQFLFEYFSETQRNKGNFPGRFSGRQFSNSRSEMNVSTLELGDSALYLCASSFAYRRETQYFGPGTRLLVL.

V gene TRBV7-8 combines with J gene TRBJ2-7; D may correspond to TRBD1 or TRBD2 (5 bases each). CDR1 and CDR2 (germline): SGHVS, FQNEAQ. The length of the CDR3 is 13 residues. With 5 bases removed from V and 4 bases from J, the gap between germline ends came to 12 bases. CDR3 coding DNA: TGTGCCAGCAGCGCCGAATGGGGGTACGAGCAGTACTTC. This sequence encodes CASSAEWGYEQYF.

The chain combines TRBV10-1 with TRBJ2-1; tentative D call: TRBD2 (5 bases). CDR1 and CDR2 (germline): WNHNN, SYGVQD (reference sequence). The CDR3 length is 17 residues. The V gene lost 4 bases and the J gene lost 4 bases, with 20 bases spanning the gap. The CDR3 bases are TGCGCCAGCAGTGGGTCTCGGGGATTAAGCTTATACAATGAGCAGTTCTTC. Its protein is CASSGSRGLSLYNEQFF.

Here the CDR3 DNA reads TGTGCCAGCAGTTACTCTAGTAGCGGCCTTTACAATGAGCAGTTCTTC. It codes for CASSYSSSGLYNEQFF. The gene calls are TRBV6-6 and TRBJ2-1, with D maybe TRBD2 (6 bases). The CDR3 consists of 16 residues. The V gene's germline CDR1 is MNHNY and CDR2 SVGAGI (reference sequence). Trimming shortened V by 0 bases and J by 4 bases, and 13 bases separated the two germline ends.

As regards this clone: Other DNA sequences in the sample encode the same CDR3. The chain recombines TRBV7-9 with TRBJ2-3; the D is unclear. Germline V gives CDR1 SEHNR, CDR2 FQNEAQ (reference sequence). The CDR3 is made up of 11 amino acids. V lost 5 bases and J lost 3, with 3 bases in between. The CDR3: CASSDTDTQYF. CDR3 DNA: TGTGCCAGCAGCGATACAGATACGCAGTATTTT.

The V and J genes are TRBV9 and TRBJ1-3; unclear D gene. V lost 4 bases, J lost 4 bases, and 9 bases lay in between. CDR3 length equals 13 residues. Germline lookup yields CDR1 SGDLS and CDR2 YYNGEE. In nucleotides, the CDR3 is TGTGCCAGCAGCCGGGGAAACGGAAACACCATATATTTT. As protein: CASSRGNGNTIYF.

The chain is built from TRBV6-5 and TRBJ2-5; D is ambiguous. Trimming shortened V by 6 bases and J by 3 bases, and 11 bases separated the two germline ends. This CDR3 has 13 residues. Germline CDR1 reads MNHEY; CDR2 reads SVGAGI. The CDR3 reads CASRSGREETQYF. CDR3 DNA: TGTGCCAGCAGAAGTGGACGGGAAGAGACCCAGTACTTC.

Turning to this clone: Within the sample, other DNA sequences also encode this same CDR3. The chain combines TRBV5-1 with TRBJ1-2, with TRBD1 as a possible D gene (6 bases). Germline V gene lookup returns CDR1 SGHRS and CDR2 YFSETQ. The CDR3 consists of 18 residues. The germline V and J ends were trimmed by 3 bases and 14 bases, with 35 bases remaining between them. The CDR3 DNA sequence: TGCGCCAGCAGCTCGTCAGGAGGAGAAGTGGGGGGGGCCGGGTTTCGTACCTTC. It yields the protein CASSSSGGEVGGAGFRTF.

For this clone: Other DNA sequences in the same sample also yield this CDR3. In nucleotides, the CDR3 is TGTGCCAGCAGTTTGGATAGCAATCAGCCCCAGCATTTT. It translates to CASSLDSNQPQHF. V is TRBV28 and J is TRBJ1-5; D is undetermined. CDR1 MDHEN and CDR2 SYDVKM come from the germline V gene. This CDR3 is 13 amino acids long. The V gene lost 3 bases and the J gene lost 0 bases, with 3 bases spanning the gap.

The chain has TRBV4-2 and TRBJ2-1; 9 bases agree with TRBD2. Per germline, CDR1 LGHNA and CDR2 YNFKEQ. This CDR3 comprises 16 residues. The V segment lost 0 bases and the J segment 9 bases; nucleotides outside the gene matches: 9. CDR3 residues: CASSQEVGTSKPEQFF. CDR3 sequence (DNA): TGTGCCAGCAGCCAAGAGGTCGGGACTAGCAAACCTGAGCAGTTCTTC.

The chain couples TRBV7-2 to TRBJ1-2, with unresolved D. Germline-derived CDR1 and CDR2 are SGHTA and FQGNSA. CDR3 length equals 18 residues. Trimming shortened V by 5 bases and J by 3 bases, and 25 bases separated the two germline ends. The CDR3 region is CASSPLREGQRWHYGYTF. The CDR3 DNA reads TGTGCCAGCAGCCCATTGAGAGAGGGTCAGAGATGGCACTATGGCTACACCTTC.

This rearrangement joins TRBV6-1 to TRBJ1-1, with D tentatively TRBD1 (6 bases). Germline CDR1 and CDR2: MNHNS and SASEGT. This CDR3 comprises 16 residues. Deletions cut 2 bases from V and 1 base from J, with 14 bases between. CDR3: CASSERDRPGNTEAFF. CDR3 nucleotides: TGTGCCAGCAGTGAAAGAGACAGGCCTGGGAACACTGAAGCTTTCTTT.

This sequence joins TRBV2 and TRBJ1-5, with D unresolved. Germline V gives CDR1 SNHLY, CDR2 FYNNEI. Trimming stripped 5 bases from V and 6 bases from J, with 8 bases between. The CDR3 consists of 12 residues. CDR3: CASSKEGQPQHF. The CDR3 DNA reads TGTGCCAGCAGTAAAGAGGGTCAGCCCCAGCATTTT.

The CDR3 reads CASSVRVDNEQFF. The CDR3 coding sequence is TGTGCCAGCAGCGTAAGGGTCGACAATGAGCAGTTCTTC. The chain couples TRBV9 to TRBJ2-1, with D hard to call. Per germline, CDR1 SGDLS and CDR2 YYNGEE. Trimming stripped 1 base from V and 5 bases from J, with 7 bases between. This CDR3 is built from 13 residues.

This sequence joins TRBV10-3 and TRBJ1-2; 8 bases line up with TRBD1. The CDR3 covers 16 residues. Germline values: CDR1 ENHRY, CDR2 SYGVKD. Trimming cost V 3 bases and J 0 bases; bases outside gene matches: 6. CDR3 DNA sequence: TGTGCCATCAGTGAAAACTCAGGGGGCTCTAACTATGGCTACACCTTC. It encodes CAISENSGGSNYGYTF.

The chain has TRBV18 and TRBJ1-1; D is unresolved. CDR1 KGHSH and CDR2 LQKENI come from the germline V gene. The V end was cut by 4 bases, the J end by 1 base, with 10 bases between. The CDR3 runs to 14 residues. CDR3 nucleotides: TGTGCCAGCTCACTAACCCCAGAGAACACTGAAGCTTTCTTT. It specifies CASSLTPENTEAFF.

The V and J genes are TRBV10-3 and TRBJ2-2; TRBD2 might be the D (6 bases). The CDR3 sequence is 13 residues long. The germline V gene has CDR1 ENHRY and CDR2 SYGVKD. Deletions cut 8 bases from V and 0 bases from J, with 7 bases between. The CDR3 DNA reads TGTGCCATCGGGGAGGCGAACACCGGGGAGCTGTTTTTT. Amino acids: CAIGEANTGELFF.

The rearrangement joins TRBV4-1 to TRBJ1-5, with TRBD1 matching 7 bases. This CDR3 has 16 residues. V lost 5 bases to trimming and J lost 4 bases; unmatched junction nucleotides: 11. Germline V gene data show CDR1 as MGHRA and CDR2 as YSYEKL. The CDR3 sequence: CASSFLGGQKNQPQHF. CDR3 coding DNA: TGCGCCAGCAGCTTCCTGGGGGGACAGAAAAATCAGCCCCAGCATTTT.

The chain carries TRBV11-2 and TRBJ2-7; 9 bases are a match to TRBD1. Losses at the gene ends were 3 bases for V and 1 base for J; bases not matched to a gene: 7. This CDR3 has 16 amino acids. Germline lookup yields CDR1 SGHAT and CDR2 FQNNGV. The CDR3 DNA follows: TGTGCCAGCAGCTTCCTAGACAGGGGGTTATCCTACGAGCAGTACTTC. This codes for CASSFLDRGLSYEQYF. The whole variable domain, filled in from reference TRBV11-2 and TRBJ2-7, reads EAGVAQSPRYKIIEKRQSVAFWCNPISGHATLYWYQQILGQGPKLLIQFQNNGVVDDSQLPKDRFSAERLKGVDSTLKIQPAKLEDSAVYLCASSFLDRGLSYEQYFGPGTRLTVT.

The chain has TRBV29-1 and TRBJ1-1; 10 bases map to TRBD1. The CDR3 has 13 amino acids. CDR1 is SQVTM, CDR2 ANQGSEA, per germline. The V segment lost 7 bases and the J segment 7 bases; nucleotides outside the gene matches: 9. CDR3: CSARTGGWGEAFF. In DNA form, the CDR3 reads TGCAGCGCCCGGACAGGGGGATGGGGTGAAGCTTTCTTT.

This chain joins TRBV7-9 and TRBJ2-2; 15 bases match TRBD2. This CDR3 has 17 amino acids. Germline trimming cut 5 bases from V and 5 bases from J; bases unmatched to any gene: 6. Germline-derived CDR1 and CDR2 are SEHNR and FQNEAQ (reference sequence). The chain's CDR3 is CASSRGTSGRTTGELFF. As DNA, the CDR3 is TGTGCCAGCAGCCGTGGGACTAGCGGGAGGACTACCGGGGAGCTGTTTTTT.